The 15 T cell receptor beta chains given below trace back to one sample, sequenced in a study of metastatic and nonmetastatic thyroid tumors. Thyroid surgery was preceded by no treatment in any patient. Via MiXCR, TCRdb re-called the PCR reads. Counted here are about 32,000 clones, roughly 21% occurring once; the ten biggest clones make up approximately 8.2%. The sample comprised blood. Receptors originate from a female donor with papillary thyroid cancer or a benign thyroid nodule (not recorded which). Some clones in this sample may be carry-over from other donors' samples.

Note on this clone: A read error may produce the germline difference seen at one junction end. The CDR3 DNA follows: TGTACCAGCAGTAGTCTAGGGGTGTCAAAGGGTGAGCAGTACTTC. This gives the protein CTSSSLGVSKGEQYF. The J gene is TRBJ2-7, the V gene TRBV11-2; maybe TRBD1 (5 bases). From germline, CDR1 is SGHAT and CDR2 FQNNGV. There are 15 residues in the CDR3.

The chain links TRBV6-5 to TRBJ2-1; D may match TRBD1 or TRBD2 (5 bases each). V was pared by 2 bases and J by 6 bases, with 14 bases between. The CDR3 totals 15 residues. Germline CDR1 and CDR2: MNHEY and SVGAGI. In DNA form, the CDR3 reads TGTGCCAGCAGTTACAGTATAGGTGGGGGCAATGAGCAGTTCTTC. The encoded protein is CASSYSIGGGNEQFF.

The chain is built from TRBV19 and TRBJ2-7, with 9 bases aligning to TRBD1. Germline V gene data show CDR1 as LNHDA and CDR2 as SQIVND (reference sequence). V was clipped by 4 bases and J by 6 bases; unmatched bases: 4. The CDR3 is 13 residues long. Written as DNA, the CDR3 is TGTGCCAGTAGTAACAGGGGGCACGTCGAGCAGTACTTC. This codes for CASSNRGHVEQYF.

The sample holds many counts of this clone. The gene calls are TRBV12-3 or TRBV12-4 and TRBJ1-2; D uncertain. Trimming removed 8 bases at V and 5 bases at J, with 15 bases between. The CDR3 length is 13 residues. CDR3 protein: CASGGRRGYGYTF. The DNA of the CDR3 is TGTGCCAGCGGTGGGAGGCGTGGGTATGGCTACACCTTC.

The chain combines TRBV7-6 with TRBJ2-7, with D maybe TRBD1 (5 bases). The germline V gene has CDR1 SGHVS and CDR2 FNYEAQ. V was pared by 2 bases and J by 3 bases, with 8 bases between. The CDR3 has 13 amino acids. Here the CDR3 reads CASSLRQGYEQYF. The CDR3 DNA reads as TGTGCCAGCAGCTTACGCCAGGGCTACGAGCAGTACTTC.

The table lists this clone with many counts. V is TRBV5-1 and J is TRBJ2-1; TRBD2 matches 7 bases. V lost 1 base and J lost 0; bases outside the gene matches: 7. The CDR3 consists of 17 residues. Germline V gene sequence: CDR1 SGHRS, CDR2 YFSETQ. DNA for the CDR3: TGCGCCAGCAGCTTGAGGCTAGCGGAAATCTCCTACAATGAGCAGTTCTTC. Translation gives CASSLRLAEISYNEQFF.

This clone occurred a few times. V usage is TRBV6-6 and J usage is TRBJ1-2; 8 bases match TRBD1. Germline CDR1 MNHNY, CDR2 SVGAGI (reference sequence). The CDR3 consists of 18 residues. V lost 0 bases to trimming and J lost 3 bases; unmatched junction nucleotides: 12. The CDR3 DNA is TGTGCCAGCAGTTACTCCCCAGGGGGCCCAACCCCTTACTATGGCTACACCTTC. Protein product: CASSYSPGGPTPYYGYTF.

The chain has TRBV7-8 and TRBJ2-7, with D possibly matching TRBD1 (5 bases). V gave up 6 bases and J gave up 1 base, with 13 bases separating them. Looked up from germline, CDR1 is SGHVS and CDR2 is FQNEAQ. The CDR3 is made up of 14 amino acids. CDR3 amino acids: CASRPDTRSYEQYF. CDR3 nucleotides: TGTGCCAGCAGACCGGACACCAGATCCTACGAGCAGTACTTC. Full variable domain (missing parts from reference TRBV7-8 and TRBJ2-7): GAGVSQSPRYKVAKRGQDVALRCDPISGHVSLFWYQQALGQGPEFLTYFQNEAQLDKSGLPSDRFFAERPEGSVSTLKIQRTQQEDSAVYLCASRPDTRSYEQYFGPGTRLTVT.

This clone has a count of ten or more. This CDR3 is also generated by other DNA sequences in the sample. The V gene is TRBV11-2, the J gene TRBJ1-5; no clear D gene. V lost 0 bases and J 4 bases, leaving 7 bases between the germline ends. Germline CDR1 and CDR2: SGHAT and FQNNGV. The CDR3 runs to 14 residues. CDR3 in amino acids: CASSLEGGNQPQHF. CDR3 nucleotides: TGTGCCAGCAGCTTAGAGGGTGGTAATCAGCCCCAGCATTTT.

This clone has just a few counts. The chain is built from TRBV6-1 and TRBJ1-2; D might be TRBD1 (6 bases). This CDR3 comprises 15 residues. Germline V gene data show CDR1 as MNHNS and CDR2 as SASEGT. V was cut by 5 bases and J by 9 bases, with 22 bases left in between. The CDR3 is CASSPTGGRWNRYTF. The CDR3 region has the DNA TGTGCCAGCAGTCCGACCGGGGGCCGGTGGAATCGCTACACCTTC.

This clone was picked up many times. This chain uses TRBV3-1 with TRBJ2-3; possibly TRBD1 or TRBD2 for D (5 bases each). This CDR3 has 14 amino acids. Trimming pared 4 bases from V and 9 bases from J, leaving 17 bases between. The germline gives CDR1 LGHDT, CDR2 YNNKEL (reference sequence). CDR3 in amino acids: CASSRERAKGTQYF. CDR3 in DNA: TGTGCCAGCAGCCGTGAGAGGGCTAAGGGGACGCAGTATTTT.

This clone has at least ten counts. This chain links TRBV2 with TRBJ2-1, with D hard to call. Germline V gives CDR1 SNHLY, CDR2 FYNNEI. The ends were cut back, 8 bases at V and 12 bases at J, with 20 bases in the middle. This CDR3 is built from 13 residues. CDR3 nucleotide sequence: TGTGCCAGCGTCTTCGGGCTTGGGGTTGGGCAGTTCTTC. Its translation: CASVFGLGVGQFF.

This clone has a count of ten or more. The V gene is TRBV24-1, the J gene TRBJ2-3; 7 nucleotides match TRBD2. The CDR3 consists of 16 residues. From germline, CDR1 is KGHDR and CDR2 SFDVKD. J was trimmed by 1 base and V by 3 bases; bases with no gene match: 6. CDR3 in amino acids: CATSDPSGGGTDTQYF. In DNA form, the CDR3 reads TGTGCCACCAGTGATCCTAGCGGTGGAGGCACAGATACGCAGTATTTT.

The chain links TRBV2 to TRBJ2-7; no definite D call. Between the trimmed V and J ends, which lost 6 bases and 6 bases, there was a span of 12 bases. Germline V gives CDR1 SNHLY, CDR2 FYNNEI. The CDR3 consists of 12 residues. Here the CDR3 reads CASSERFGEQYF. The CDR3 nucleotides are TGTGCCAGCAGCGAAAGGTTCGGCGAGCAGTACTTC.

This chain connects TRBV4-2 to TRBJ2-3; TRBD2 agrees at 10 bases. V shed 3 bases, J shed 6 bases, and the junction held 3 bases outside the gene matches. The germline V gene has CDR1 LGHNA and CDR2 YNFKEQ. The CDR3 length is 14 residues. The CDR3: CASSQDSGRDTQYF. Written as DNA, the CDR3 is TGTGCCAGCAGCCAGGATAGCGGGAGGGATACGCAGTATTTT.